Below are 24 T cell receptor beta chains sequenced from a single sample in a study of prognosis after radiotherapy for stage I lung cancer. Template was genomic DNA; TCR beta CDR3 amplified in two multiplex PCR rounds. First-round PCR amplification was performed with primers specific to each TRBV and TRBJ gene. TCRdb independently ran MiXCR on the multiplex PCR reads; one entry per CDR3 protein. The repertoire holds 13,000 to 15,000 distinct CDR3 sequences, about two fifths seen once, with 40% to 45% in the top ten. Material: PBMCs, obtained before or after stereotactic body radiation therapy (not recorded which). The receptors come from a donor older than 45 with non-small cell lung cancer.

In its sample, this clonotype was seen many times. The DNA of the CDR3 is TGTGCCAGCAGTTACGTCGTGTCACAGGGAAAGGATGGCTACACCTTC. Translating it yields CASSYVVSQGKDGYTF. This chain joins TRBV6-5 and TRBJ1-2; TRBD1 might be the D (6 bases). The V gene's germline CDR1 is MNHEY and CDR2 SVGAGI. Trimming removed 2 bases from V and 6 bases from J, with 19 bases in between. The CDR3 length is 16 residues.

This clonotype has at least ten counts. The chain links TRBV20-1 to TRBJ1-1; 11 bases line up with TRBD1. V gave up 5 bases and J gave up 4 bases; unmatched junction bases: 6. The germline V gene encodes CDR1 DFQATT and CDR2 SNEGSKA (reference sequence). The CDR3 runs to 14 residues. Here the CDR3 reads CSAVTGTGGTEAFF. CDR3 sequence (DNA): TGCAGTGCTGTAACCGGGACAGGGGGCACTGAAGCTTTCTTT.

The gene calls are TRBV6-2 or TRBV6-3 and TRBJ1-6; weak D call: TRBD1 (5 bases). Germline V gene data show CDR1 as MNHEY and CDR2 as SVGEGT. Deletions cut 2 bases from V and 5 bases from J, with 13 bases between. The CDR3 length is 16 residues. CDR3 bases: TGTGCCAGCAGTTACCAGGCAGGCAGGGATAATTCACCCCTCCACTTT. As protein: CASSYQAGRDNSPLHF.

The sample holds many counts of this clonotype. The chain has TRBV15 and TRBJ1-1; no firm D call. V lost 2 bases to trimming and J lost 4 bases, with 5 bases between them. The CDR3 is 12 residues long. CDR1 and CDR2 (germline): LNHNV, YYDKDF (reference sequence). DNA for the CDR3: TGTGCCACCAGCAGAATAGGCACTGAAGCTTTCTTT. Its protein is CATSRIGTEAFF.

In this sample, this clonotype turned up many times. The CDR3 region has the DNA TGTGCCTGGAGTGGGCAGGGCAATCAGCCCCAGCATTTT. Encoded protein: CAWSGQGNQPQHF. This chain links TRBV30 with TRBJ1-5; D not resolved. V dropped 1 base and J dropped 2 bases, with 6 bases sitting between them. From germline, CDR1 is GTSNPN and CDR2 SVGIG (reference sequence). The CDR3 length is 13 residues.

With respect to this clonotype: With a far larger clone one base away, a read error is the likely cause. The J gene is TRBJ1-2, the V gene TRBV6-1; a possible D gene is TRBD1 (5 bases). The CDR3 is made up of 15 amino acids. The germline gives CDR1 MNHNS, CDR2 SASEGT. For the CDR3, the DNA is TGTGCCAACAGTCCCGCAGGGAATTCTAACTATGGCTACACCTTC. It translates to CANSPAGNSNYGYTF.

This clonotype occurred many times. J is TRBJ2-1 and V is TRBV5-1, with 7 bases fitting TRBD2. CDR3 length: 18 amino acids. Germline V gene lookup returns CDR1 SGHRS and CDR2 YFSETQ. V lost 4 bases to trimming and J lost 7 bases; unmatched junction nucleotides: 20. CDR3 loop: CASSPPGLSSKLLNEQFF. CDR3 nucleotides: TGCGCCAGCAGCCCGCCGGGACTATCATCTAAACTTCTGAATGAGCAGTTCTTC.

This clonotype showed up many times. The chain employs TRBV5-4 and TRBJ1-6; no definite D call. Germline loops: CDR1 SGHNT, CDR2 YYREEE (reference sequence). V gave up 4 bases and J gave up 7 bases, with 15 bases separating them. The CDR3 totals 15 residues. The CDR3 protein is CASSPREGVNSPLHF. In DNA form, the CDR3 reads TGTGCCAGCAGCCCCCGAGAGGGTGTCAATTCACCCCTCCACTTT.

The sample holds one count of this clonotype. V and J are TRBV6-9 and TRBJ1-6; TRBD1 is a possible D gene (6 bases). The V gene lost 3 bases and the J gene lost 10 bases, with 16 bases spanning the gap. Germline loops: CDR1 MNHGY, CDR2 SVAAGI. The CDR3 has 15 residues. The DNA for the CDR3 is TGTGCCAGCAGTTACGGCGGGACACGGGGATCACCCCTCCACTTT. Its translation: CASSYGGTRGSPLHF.

This clonotype was picked up many times. The CDR3 spells CASSFARPGKAGELFF. In DNA, the CDR3 is TGTGCCAGCAGTTTCGCCCGGCCAGGGAAGGCCGGGGAGCTGTTTTTT. This chain links TRBV28 with TRBJ2-2, with a tentative D call TRBD1 (5 bases). Trimming took 3 bases from V and 6 from J, leaving 17 bases between them. The CDR3 spans 16 residues. Germline CDR1 is MDHEN and CDR2 is SYDVKM.

The table lists this clonotype with many counts. The rearrangement joins TRBV20-1 to TRBJ2-1; TRBD2 might be the D (6 bases). The CDR3 runs 16 residues. CDR1 is DFQATT and CDR2 is SNEGSKA in the germline V gene (reference sequence). V lost 2 bases and J 6 bases, leaving 20 bases between the germline ends. CDR3 bases: TGCAGTGCTAGACCGTCGACTAGTTACCTTGCCAATGAGCAGTTCTTC. Translated, it gives CSARPSTSYLANEQFF.

The sample holds many counts of this clonotype. The DNA for the CDR3 is TGTGCCAGCAGCTCGAGACCGCATAATTCACCCCTCCACTTT. It yields the protein CASSSRPHNSPLHF. V gene TRBV11-2 combines with J gene TRBJ1-6; D remains unclear. CDR3 length: 14 amino acids. Between the trimmed V and J ends, which lost 4 bases and 5 bases, there was a span of 9 bases. Per germline, CDR1 SGHAT and CDR2 FQNNGV.

This clonotype was counted many times. This chain links TRBV11-2 with TRBJ2-7, with D perhaps TRBD1 or TRBD2 (6 bases each). V lost 1 base and J 2 bases, leaving 9 bases between the germline ends. The CDR3 length is 14 residues. Germline-derived CDR1 and CDR2 are SGHAT and FQNNGV. The CDR3 coding sequence is TGTGCCAGCAGCTTAGCGGGGGACACCTACGAGCAGTACTTC. It translates to CASSLAGDTYEQYF.

The chain uses TRBV2 and TRBJ1-2; D is unclear. The CDR3 is 17 amino acids. V lost 0 bases to trimming and J lost 0 bases, with 14 bases between them. The germline V gene has CDR1 SNHLY and CDR2 FYNNEI. CDR3 in amino acids: CASSEAVASWANYGYTF. DNA for the CDR3: TGTGCCAGCAGTGAAGCAGTGGCAAGCTGGGCTAACTATGGCTACACCTTC.

The chain links TRBV12-3 or TRBV12-4 to TRBJ1-6; no clear D gene. This CDR3 contains 14 residues. The V and J ends lost 10 bases and 12 bases respectively, with 22 bases between them. The CDR3 DNA reads TGTGCCAACAGCCGCACCGTCAGGCTGGAACCCCTCCACTTT. Amino acids: CANSRTVRLEPLHF.

The rearrangement links TRBV30 to TRBJ2-2; possible D gene TRBD2, 5 bases. CDR3 length equals 13 residues. The germline V gene has CDR1 GTSNPN and CDR2 SVGIG (reference sequence). V shed 0 bases and J shed 4 bases, with 6 bases lying between them. CDR3 nucleotide sequence: TGTGCCTGGAGTGTAGGGAGCACCGGGGAGCTGTTTTTT. Its protein is CAWSVGSTGELFF.

This clonotype has a count of ten or more. The chain recombines TRBV15 with TRBJ1-4; D is ambiguous. The CDR3 contains 13 residues. V lost 0 bases and J lost 8, with 7 bases in between. From germline, CDR1 is LNHNV and CDR2 YYDKDF (reference sequence). The CDR3 DNA sequence: TGTGCCACCAGCAGAGACCAGAGGGAAAAACTGTTTTTT. This codes for CATSRDQREKLFF.

The chain has TRBV30 and TRBJ2-1; no clear D. CDR3 length equals 11 residues. V was pared by 5 bases and J by 9 bases, with 11 bases between. Germline V CDR1 and CDR2: GTSNPN, SVGIG (reference sequence). The CDR3: CAWGTRAEQFF. The CDR3 coding sequence is TGTGCCTGGGGCACCCGGGCTGAGCAGTTCTTC.

This clonotype counts as medium-sized. This rearrangement joins TRBV24-1 to TRBJ2-2, with D perhaps being TRBD1 or TRBD2 (6 bases each). The V gene's germline CDR1 is KGHDR and CDR2 SFDVKD. This CDR3 has 17 amino acids. The V end was cut by 4 bases, the J end by 6 bases, with 20 bases between. The CDR3 reads CATSDPNTGRYAGELFF. CDR3 nucleotides: TGTGCCACCAGTGACCCAAACACAGGGAGGTATGCCGGGGAGCTGTTTTTT.

V is TRBV28 and J is TRBJ1-2; D is uncertain. The germline V gene has CDR1 MDHEN and CDR2 SYDVKM. The V end was cut by 10 bases, the J end by 8 bases, with 14 bases between. The CDR3 totals 11 residues. The CDR3 nucleotides read TGTGCCAACTATCTATGGGTCGGCTACACCTTC. Protein sequence: CANYLWVGYTF.

This clonotype was seen at least ten times. Written as DNA, the CDR3 is TGCGCCAGCAGCCAGAGGGACAGGGGCTACGAGCAGTACTTC. It codes for CASSQRDRGYEQYF. The V gene is TRBV4-1, the J gene TRBJ2-7; TRBD1 aligns across 10 bases. The CDR3 extends over 14 amino acids. Per germline, CDR1 MGHRA and CDR2 YSYEKL. V lost 3 bases and J lost 3; bases outside the gene matches: 2.

This clonotype appeared many times. This chain uses TRBV20-1 with TRBJ2-7, with D tentatively TRBD1 (5 bases). The germline V gene has CDR1 DFQATT and CDR2 SNEGSKA (reference sequence). This CDR3 contains 11 residues. V was cut by 6 bases and J by 3 bases, with 9 bases left in between. CDR3 nucleotides: TGCAGTGCCATAGACAGCTACGAGCAGTACTTC. It is translated as CSAIDSYEQYF.

The V and J genes are TRBV19 and TRBJ2-2; TRBD1 might be the D (6 bases). Trimming removed 6 bases at V and 3 bases at J, with 14 bases between. The CDR3 runs to 15 residues. Germline CDR1 LNHDA, CDR2 SQIVND (reference sequence). CDR3 protein: CASRLDRRYTGELFF. The CDR3 DNA is TGTGCCAGTAGACTGGACAGACGATACACCGGGGAGCTGTTTTTT.

The chain uses TRBV4-1 and TRBJ2-2, with 7 bases that match TRBD2. CDR1 and CDR2 (germline): MGHRA, YSYEKL. Trimming took 4 bases from V and 5 from J; bases not matched to a gene: 16. CDR3 length: 18 amino acids. The CDR3 region is CASSRGGGGYGRTGELFF. The CDR3, as DNA: TGCGCCAGCAGCCGAGGAGGAGGCGGGTACGGGAGGACCGGGGAGCTGTTTTTT.